The source of this T cell receptor beta chain is a study of somatic mutations in cytotoxic T cells in rheumatoid arthritis. The overall study: Each patient's diagnosis was followed right away by a blood draw (approximately 30 ml EDTA), before any treatment. Including V beta1+ cells that were sequenced for TCRB, some T-cell populations stained with V beta antibodies were flow-sorted at nearly 100% purity.

This CDR3 has 15 residues. In germline, CDR1 is MNHEY, CDR2 SMNVEV (reference sequence). The germline V and J ends were trimmed by 2 bases and 0 bases, with 11 bases remaining between them. Study findings and constraints: The CD8+ clonality of rheumatoid arthritis patients increased with age, whereas that of healthy controls did not.

Regarding this clone: Its matching antigen is unknown.

Repertoires were generated with immunoSEQ multiplex PCR, while TCRdb's copy carries only in-frame clones and drops some. The sample contains 15,000 to 20,000 clones, almost 85% of which appear only once. Sequenced: CD8+ T cells sorted from blood. The chain combines TRBV27 with TRBJ2-7, with D perhaps matching TRBD1 (6 bases). The clonotype was recovered from an adult with rheumatoid arthritis. CDR3 sequence reads: CASSLGTGSSYEQYF. CDR3 nucleotide sequence: TGTGCCAGCAGTTTAGGAACAGGGAGCTCCTACGAGCAGTACTTC.